One sample yielded the 27 T cell receptor beta chains listed below, sequenced in a study of Ad26.COV2.S vaccination and SARS-CoV-2 variants. Clones were sequenced by immunoSEQ multiplex PCR, and TCRdb holds only the in-frame ones, with some missing. The sample has about 480,000 clones, roughly 87% seen once. Treatment in this sample: approximately 18 received Ad26.COV2.S at low or high dose, single or two shots; about 5 received placebo; per-sample allocation not given. Specimens were obtained on day 63 following the first vaccine or placebo injection. This specimen was peripheral blood, taken in a trial of Ad26.COV2.S vaccine versus placebo. The receptors were gathered from a person aged 18 to 65 who received the Ad26.COV2.S COVID-19 vaccine or a placebo.

With respect to this clone: A much larger clone lies one base from this, so it may be a read error. Additional DNA sequences in this sample encode the identical CDR3. The genes are TRBV6-5 and TRBJ2-7; 9 bases fit TRBD1. The CDR3 totals 12 residues. The junction had 0 bases not matched to a gene; V was cut back by 6 bases and J by 3 bases. CDR1 and CDR2 (germline): MNHEY, SVGAGI. Written as DNA, the CDR3 is TGTGCCAGCAGGGACAGGGGCTACGAGCAGTACTTC. The encoded protein is CASRDRGYEQYF.

The chain links TRBV4-1 to TRBJ2-7; weak D call: TRBD2 (6 bases). The CDR3 has 16 residues. Trimming pared 4 bases from V and 6 bases from J, leaving 22 bases between. Germline CDR1 reads MGHRA; CDR2 reads YSYEKL. CDR3 protein: CASSPIVGAGGSEQYF. As DNA, the CDR3 is TGCGCCAGCAGCCCTATTGTTGGAGCGGGCGGTTCCGAGCAGTACTTC.

This clone has only a few counts. This chain joins TRBV3-1 (or the pseudogene TRBV3-2) and TRBJ2-7; a possible D gene is TRBD1 (6 bases). This CDR3 comprises 18 residues. Looked up from germline, CDR1 is LGHDT and CDR2 is YNNKEL (reference sequence). Trimming removed 1 base at V and 3 bases at J, with 22 bases between. The CDR3 DNA follows: TGTGCCAGCAGCCAAGGACCTCCGACAGGACGTTCGGTCTACGAGCAGTACTTC. This encodes CASSQGPPTGRSVYEQYF.

V is TRBV28 and J is TRBJ2-1, with a weak D call TRBD1 (6 bases). Germline assignment: CDR1 MDHEN and CDR2 SYDVKM. There are 14 residues in the CDR3. Trimming cost V 6 bases and J 0 bases, with 9 bases left between them. CDR3 in DNA: TGTGCCAGCAGCCGACAGGACTCCTACAATGAGCAGTTCTTC. Encoded protein: CASSRQDSYNEQFF.

The chain carries TRBV20-1 and TRBJ2-3; D gene ambiguous. Germline V gene lookup returns CDR1 DFQATT and CDR2 SNEGSKA (reference sequence). This CDR3 has 15 residues. V dropped 3 bases and J dropped 4 bases, with 17 bases sitting between them. The CDR3 is CSASREASLADTQYF. The CDR3 bases are TGCAGTGCTAGTCGTGAGGCAAGCTTGGCAGATACGCAGTATTTT.

The chain uses TRBV14 and TRBJ2-2; 7 bases map to TRBD2. Unmatched junction bases numbered 6, after V lost 1 base and J lost 4 bases. Per the germline V gene, CDR1 is SGHDN and CDR2 is FVKESK. This CDR3 is built from 16 residues. The CDR3 here is CASSQGGGRGTGELFF. For the CDR3, the DNA is TGTGCCAGCAGCCAAGGGGGAGGGCGCGGCACCGGGGAGCTGTTTTTT.

The rearrangement joins TRBV28 to TRBJ2-7; 12 bases map to TRBD2. V lost 5 bases to trimming and J lost 3 bases; unmatched junction nucleotides: 5. Germline CDR1 and CDR2: MDHEN and SYDVKM. This CDR3 comprises 15 residues. The CDR3 DNA follows: TGTGCCAGCAGTCTAGCGGGAGGGCCGATCTACGAGCAGTACTTC. Translating it yields CASSLAGGPIYEQYF.

This clone was seen more than once but under ten times. This chain joins TRBV30 and TRBJ1-2; D remains ambiguous. In germline, CDR1 is GTSNPN, CDR2 SVGIG (reference sequence). The CDR3 spans 11 residues. V lost 7 bases to trimming and J lost 8 bases, with 14 bases between them. This CDR3 is CASEILGGYTF. The DNA of the CDR3 is TGTGCCTCAGAGATCCTTGGGGGCTACACCTTC.

The chain couples TRBV6-5 to TRBJ2-2; D may be TRBD1 (5 bases). The V end was cut by 6 bases, the J end by 0 bases, with 8 bases between. There are 14 residues in the CDR3. CDR1 and CDR2 from the germline V gene are MNHEY and SVGAGI. CDR3 DNA: TGTGCCAGCAGCTACAGGCCGAACACCGGGGAGCTGTTTTTT. This gives the protein CASSYRPNTGELFF.

V and J are TRBV6-5 and TRBJ1-4; 9 bases map to TRBD1. V lost 6 bases and J lost 7; bases outside the gene matches: 9. This CDR3 has 15 residues. Germline V gene lookup returns CDR1 MNHEY and CDR2 SVGAGI. The CDR3 sequence is CASRKTGGWGEKLFF. The CDR3 bases are TGTGCCAGCAGGAAAACAGGGGGCTGGGGTGAAAAACTGTTTTTT.

The J gene is TRBJ2-5, the V gene TRBV6-5; 10 bases match TRBD2. Germline CDR1 and CDR2: MNHEY and SVGAGI. Trimming cost V 2 bases and J 5 bases; bases outside gene matches: 8. There are 16 residues in the CDR3. The CDR3 is CASSYIKREGPETQYF. CDR3 sequence (DNA): TGTGCCAGCAGTTACATAAAGCGGGAGGGCCCGGAGACCCAGTACTTC.

The CDR3 DNA is TGTGCCAGCAGCCAAGTTGCAGGGGGGGTGGATCAGCCCCAGCATTTT. Translation gives CASSQVAGGVDQPQHF. V is TRBV4-2 and J is TRBJ1-5, with 7 bases aligning to TRBD1. V gave up 1 base and J gave up 5 bases; unmatched junction bases: 8. Per the germline V gene, CDR1 is LGHNA and CDR2 is YNFKEQ. This CDR3 spans 16 amino acids.

The chain combines TRBV2 with TRBJ2-1; D might be TRBD2 (5 bases). There are 12 residues in the CDR3. Trimming took off 8 bases at V and 9 bases at J, with 14 bases between the two ends. The germline V gene encodes CDR1 SNHLY and CDR2 FYNNEI. In DNA form, the CDR3 reads TGTGCCAGCCAGAGGGTGTGGCCTGAGCAGTTCTTC. It codes for CASQRVWPEQFF.

The gene calls are TRBV27 and TRBJ2-5; the D gene could be TRBD1 or TRBD2 (6 bases each). The CDR3 sequence is 16 residues long. Trimming took off 6 bases at V and 3 bases at J, with 20 bases between the two ends. Germline loops: CDR1 MNHEY, CDR2 SMNVEV (reference sequence). The CDR3 DNA is TGTGCCAGCAGCCTAGGGGGGTATCGCCCCAAAGAGACCCAGTACTTC. Protein product: CASSLGGYRPKETQYF.

The chain is built from TRBV5-6 and TRBJ2-7; 7 nucleotides agree with TRBD1. V lost 3 bases and J lost 3; bases outside the gene matches: 6. This CDR3 spans 14 amino acids. Germline lookup yields CDR1 SGHDT and CDR2 YYEEEE. CDR3 nucleotide sequence: TGTGCCAGCAGCTCCAGGGACAGAGACTACGAGCAGTACTTC. Amino acids: CASSSRDRDYEQYF.

The chain couples TRBV29-1 to TRBJ2-1; no clear D gene. The V gene lost 5 bases and the J gene lost 3 bases, with 8 bases spanning the gap. The germline V gene encodes CDR1 SQVTM and CDR2 ANQGSEA. The CDR3 is 12 residues long. DNA of the CDR3: TGCAGCGTTAACCCCGGCTACAATGAGCAGTTCTTC. Amino acid sequence: CSVNPGYNEQFF.

Points on this clone: The identical CDR3 is also encoded by other nucleotide sequences in the sample. The chain is built from TRBV28 and TRBJ2-3; D remains ambiguous. This CDR3 comprises 12 residues. Trimming shortened V by 5 bases and J by 0 bases, and 3 bases separated the two germline ends. Germline CDR1 and CDR2: MDHEN and SYDVKM. The DNA of the CDR3 is TGTGCCAGCAGTGAGAGCACAGATACGCAGTATTTT. It is translated as CASSESTDTQYF.

V is TRBV5-1 and J is TRBJ2-7; perhaps TRBD1 as D (5 bases). This CDR3 is built from 15 residues. Germline V gene lookup returns CDR1 SGHRS and CDR2 YFSETQ. V was trimmed by 0 bases and J by 2 bases, leaving 12 bases between them. CDR3: CASSLASDRAYEQYF. CDR3 sequence (DNA): TGCGCCAGCAGCTTGGCAAGTGACAGAGCCTACGAGCAGTACTTC.

This chain links TRBV5-6 with TRBJ2-3; no clear D. The length of the CDR3 is 13 residues. Trimming shortened V by 4 bases and J by 3 bases, and 9 bases separated the two germline ends. CDR1 and CDR2 from the germline V gene are SGHDT and YYEEEE. This CDR3 reads CASSPSRTDTQYF. The CDR3 DNA reads TGTGCCAGCAGCCCCTCAAGAACAGATACGCAGTATTTT.

This chain joins TRBV9 and TRBJ2-7, with TRBD2 matching over 7 bases. J was trimmed by 3 bases and V by 2 bases; bases with no gene match: 8. The V gene's germline CDR1 is SGDLS and CDR2 YYNGEE. This CDR3 region has 15 residues. CDR3 in amino acids: CASSVGTTHLYEQYF. Here the CDR3 DNA reads TGTGCCAGCAGCGTTGGGACTACCCACCTCTACGAGCAGTACTTC. Filled out from reference TRBV9 and TRBJ2-7, the complete variable domain reads DSGVTQTPKHLITATGQRVTLRCSPRSGDLSVYWYQQSLDQGLQFLIQYYNGEERAKGNILERFSAQQFPDLHSELNLSSLELGDSALYFCASSVGTTHLYEQYFGPGTRLTVT.

The V gene is TRBV7-7, the J gene TRBJ1-2; D is possibly TRBD1 (5 bases). Germline V gene lookup returns CDR1 SSHAT and CDR2 FNYEAQ (reference sequence). The CDR3 is made up of 9 amino acids. Written as DNA, the CDR3 is TGTGCGCCCGAGGGGGGCTACACCTTC. It is translated as CAPEGGYTF.

The rearrangement uses TRBV3-1 (or the pseudogene TRBV3-2) and TRBJ1-1; D uncertain. This CDR3 has 15 amino acids. Trimming removed 4 bases from V and 1 base from J, with 13 bases in between. Germline V gives CDR1 LGHDT, CDR2 YNNKEL (reference sequence). CDR3 sequence reads: CASSPSDGRNTEAFF. The CDR3 region has the DNA TGTGCCAGCAGCCCCTCAGACGGGAGGAACACTGAAGCTTTCTTT.

The chain couples TRBV30 to TRBJ2-6; D is undetermined. The germline V gene encodes CDR1 GTSNPN and CDR2 SVGIG (reference sequence). There are 13 residues in the CDR3. Deletions cut 5 bases from V and 0 bases from J, with 5 bases between. CDR3 coding DNA: TGTGCCTGGCTTTACTCTGGGGCCAACGTCCTGACTTTC. Amino acids: CAWLYSGANVLTF.

The rearrangement joins TRBV6-4 to TRBJ2-3; 8 bases are a match to TRBD2. The CDR3 length is 17 residues. In germline, CDR1 is MRHNA, CDR2 SNTAGT. V shed 4 bases, J shed 0 bases, and the junction held 9 bases outside the gene matches. The CDR3 protein is CASSAGTSGASTDTQYF. CDR3 bases: TGTGCCAGCAGTGCCGGCACTAGCGGAGCTAGCACAGATACGCAGTATTTT.

The chain couples TRBV3-1 (or the pseudogene TRBV3-2) to TRBJ2-7; TRBD2 aligns across 7 bases. V lost 0 bases, J lost 4 bases, and 6 bases stayed unmatched. The germline V gene has CDR1 LGHDT and CDR2 YNNKEL (reference sequence). This CDR3 spans 15 amino acids. CDR3 residues: CASSQETAGNYEQYF. In DNA form, the CDR3 reads TGTGCCAGCAGCCAAGAGACAGCGGGAAATTACGAGCAGTACTTC.

CDR3 sequence: CASSVGPGSNQPQHF. CDR3 nucleotide sequence: TGTGCCAGCAGCGTAGGTCCCGGGAGCAATCAGCCCCAGCATTTT. The V call is TRBV9, the J call TRBJ1-5; D is ambiguous. V was pared by 0 bases and J by 1 base, with 8 bases between. Germline lookup yields CDR1 SGDLS and CDR2 YYNGEE. The CDR3 runs 15 residues.

This clone was recorded only once. The chain links TRBV5-8 to TRBJ2-3; D unclear. This CDR3 has 14 amino acids. The V end was cut by 0 bases, the J end by 0 bases, with 5 bases between. In germline, CDR1 is SGHTS, CDR2 YDEGEE. The CDR3 reads CASSLAPSTDTQYF. CDR3 sequence (DNA): TGTGCCAGCAGCTTGGCCCCGAGCACAGATACGCAGTATTTT.